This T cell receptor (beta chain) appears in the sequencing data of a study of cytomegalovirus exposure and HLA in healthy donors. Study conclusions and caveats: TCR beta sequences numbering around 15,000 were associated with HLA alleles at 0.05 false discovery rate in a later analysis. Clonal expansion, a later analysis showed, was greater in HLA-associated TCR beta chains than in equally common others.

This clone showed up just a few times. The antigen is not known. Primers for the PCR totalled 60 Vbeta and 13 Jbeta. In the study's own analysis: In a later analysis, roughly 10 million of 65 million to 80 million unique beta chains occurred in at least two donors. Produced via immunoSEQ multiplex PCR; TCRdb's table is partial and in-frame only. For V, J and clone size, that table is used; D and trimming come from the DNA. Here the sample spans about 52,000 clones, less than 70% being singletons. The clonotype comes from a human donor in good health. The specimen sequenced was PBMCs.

CDR3 residues: CASSLVRGNEAFF. The CDR3 DNA is TGTGCCAGCAGCTTAGTCAGGGGTAATGAAGCTTTCTTT. The J gene is TRBJ1-1, the V gene TRBV7-9, with D maybe TRBD1 (6 bases). Trimming took 1 base from V and 7 from J, leaving 10 bases between them. Germline CDR1 SEHNR, CDR2 FQNEAQ (reference sequence). The CDR3 contains 13 residues.